The 32 T cell receptor beta chains reported below all come from one sample, sequenced in a study of blood T cell repertoires in COVID-19 (dated by TCRdb to 2018 to 2021). The library relied on the immunoSEQ multiplex PCR assay. TCRdb took this table from immuneACCESS and kept in-frame rearrangements with V and J called. Such tables lack part of the clones; where checked against another copy, unresolved V genes explain under half of the gap, and the rest is unexplained. This sample holds hundreds of thousands of clones; more than 75% were observed only once. Roughly 2% of the sample comes from the top ten. Material for sequencing was PBMCs or T cells enriched from blood (not recorded which). The receptors shown here come from an older woman in a cohort exposed to, infected with or recovered from COVID-19 (not recorded which).

The chain is built from TRBV7-8 and TRBJ1-5; D gene uncertain. CDR3 length: 14 amino acids. Germline assignment: CDR1 SGHVS and CDR2 FQNEAQ. V lost 0 bases and J 1 base, leaving 4 bases between the germline ends. The CDR3 DNA is TGTGCCAGCAGCTTAGCGGGCAGCAATCAGCCCCAGCATTTT. This gives the protein CASSLAGSNQPQHF.

This chain joins TRBV6-4 and TRBJ1-6, with 7 bases that match TRBD1. The CDR3 extends over 20 amino acids. The germline V gene has CDR1 MRHNA and CDR2 SNTAGT. V lost 0 bases to trimming and J lost 0 bases; unmatched junction nucleotides: 11. The CDR3 nucleotides are TGTGCCAGCAGTGACTCTAAACAGGGGTTTTGGAGCTCCTATAATTCACCCCTCCACTTT. Protein: CASSDSKQGFWSSYNSPLHF.

This chain links TRBV6-5 with TRBJ1-5, with 8 bases identical to TRBD1. Germline loops: CDR1 MNHEY, CDR2 SVGAGI. The CDR3 runs to 14 residues. V trimming: 6 bases; J trimming: 6 bases; junction bases outside the gene matches: 7. The CDR3 DNA reads TGTGCCAGCAGAAAGGACAGGGCTGGTCAGCCCCAGCATTTT. Residues: CASRKDRAGQPQHF.

The genes are TRBV18 and TRBJ1-5; D might be TRBD1 (6 bases). CDR3 length: 14 amino acids. CDR1 KGHSH and CDR2 LQKENI come from the germline V gene. V lost 6 bases, J lost 0 bases, and 9 bases lay in between. The CDR3: CASSQQGSNQPQHF. As DNA, the CDR3 is TGTGCCAGCTCGCAACAGGGTAGCAATCAGCCCCAGCATTTT.

V usage is TRBV7-9 and J usage is TRBJ2-7, with 8 bases fitting TRBD1. The ends lost 5 bases at V and 7 bases at J; junction bases unmatched: 10. CDR3 length: 14 residues. CDR1 is SEHNR, CDR2 FQNEAQ, per germline (reference sequence). CDR3 nucleotide sequence: TGTGCCAGCAGCAAAGGGGGACAGGTCTTTGAGCAGTACTTC. Protein sequence: CASSKGGQVFEQYF.

A single count supports this clone. V and J are TRBV2 and TRBJ2-7, with 7 bases aligning to TRBD1. This CDR3 comprises 13 residues. Unmatched junction bases numbered 12, after V lost 7 bases and J lost 9 bases. Germline CDR1 and CDR2: SNHLY and FYNNEI. The CDR3 loop is CASILRDRGRQYF. The CDR3 DNA is TGTGCCAGCATCCTCCGGGACAGAGGACGGCAGTACTTC.

The rearrangement links TRBV19 to TRBJ1-2; D gene unclear. The V gene's germline CDR1 is LNHDA and CDR2 SQIVND (reference sequence). Between the trimmed V and J ends, which lost 5 bases and 1 base, there was a span of 26 bases. The CDR3 sequence is 19 residues long. The CDR3 DNA follows: TGTGCCAGTAGTGGGGAGCATTCCGGAATCAGACCCGGTAACTATGGCTACACCTTC. Translation: CASSGEHSGIRPGNYGYTF.

This chain joins TRBV9 and TRBJ1-2; possible D gene TRBD1, 6 bases. V was shortened by 5 bases and J by 5 bases, with 22 bases between the two germline ends. Germline CDR1 and CDR2: SGDLS and YYNGEE. There are 16 residues in the CDR3. The CDR3 protein is CASSAQDSSLPYGYTF. DNA for the CDR3: TGTGCCAGCAGTGCCCAGGACAGTTCTCTTCCGTATGGCTACACCTTC.

This chain joins TRBV2 and TRBJ2-1, with 10 bases lining up with TRBD2. This CDR3 is 15 amino acids long. The germline V gene encodes CDR1 SNHLY and CDR2 FYNNEI. V was pared by 7 bases and J by 6 bases, with 9 bases of the junction left unmatched. CDR3 residues: CASIGGTSAFNEQFF. CDR3 DNA sequence: TGTGCCAGCATAGGGGGGACTAGCGCGTTCAATGAGCAGTTCTTC. The variable domain in full, completed from reference TRBV2 and TRBJ2-1, reads EPEVTQTPSHQVTQMGQEVILRCVPISNHLYFYWYRQILGQKVEFLVSFYNNEISEKSEIFDDQFSVERPDGSNFTLKIRSTKLEDSAMYFCASIGGTSAFNEQFFGPGTRLTVL.

The chain employs TRBV30 and TRBJ2-4; 10 positions agree with TRBD2. Germline CDR1 and CDR2: GTSNPN and SVGIG (reference sequence). This CDR3 has 13 amino acids. V lost 3 bases and J lost 8; bases outside the gene matches: 4. Here the CDR3 reads CAWSTSGMYIQYF. In nucleotides, the CDR3 is TGTGCCTGGAGCACTAGCGGGATGTACATTCAGTACTTC.

Regarding this clone: Germline and junction disagree at one end, which may indicate a read error. The chain has TRBV4-3 and TRBJ2-5; 12 nucleotides match TRBD2. Germline-derived CDR1 and CDR2 are LGHNA and YSLEER. This CDR3 comprises 16 residues. CDR3 residues: CASSQDWASGRETQYF. The CDR3 DNA reads as TGCGCCAGCAGCCAAGATTGGGCTAGCGGGAGGGAGACTCAGTACTTC.

A single count supports this clone. The genes are TRBV28 and TRBJ1-2, with 8 positions matching TRBD1. This CDR3 has 16 amino acids. The junction had 8 bases not matched to a gene; V was cut back by 1 base and J by 4 bases. Looked up from germline, CDR1 is MDHEN and CDR2 is SYDVKM. This CDR3 reads CASSLSRRGQGYGYTF. In nucleotides, the CDR3 is TGTGCCAGCAGTTTATCCCGGAGAGGACAGGGCTATGGCTACACCTTC.

The chain combines TRBV6-5 with TRBJ2-1, with 7 bases identical to TRBD2. Trimming at V came to 7 bases and at J to 4 bases, leaving 7 bases not matched to a gene. There are 14 residues in the CDR3. The germline gives CDR1 MNHEY, CDR2 SVGAGI. The CDR3 spells CASKRLAVYNEQFF. In nucleotides, the CDR3 is TGTGCCAGCAAACGGCTAGCGGTATACAATGAGCAGTTCTTC.

DNA for the CDR3: TGTGCCAGCAGTATTACAGAATCTGGGGCCAACGTCCTGACTTTC. Translation: CASSITESGANVLTF. This chain links TRBV6-1 with TRBJ2-6; the D is unclear. The CDR3 spans 15 residues. With 5 bases removed from V and 1 base from J, the gap between germline ends came to 9 bases. Germline V gene lookup returns CDR1 MNHNS and CDR2 SASEGT.

The J gene is TRBJ2-1, the V gene TRBV4-3, with TRBD2 matching 8 bases. Germline V gene data show CDR1 as LGHNA and CDR2 as YSLEER. The ends lost 4 bases at V and 6 bases at J; junction bases unmatched: 8. This CDR3 has 15 amino acids. The CDR3 sequence: CASSPGLGGTNEQFF. CDR3 DNA sequence: TGCGCCAGCAGCCCGGGACTAGGGGGGACCAATGAGCAGTTCTTC.

The chain couples TRBV5-8 to TRBJ2-7; TRBD2 aligns across 14 bases. The length of the CDR3 is 17 residues. From germline, CDR1 is SGHTS and CDR2 YDEGEE. The V and J ends lost 1 base and 5 bases, in that order; junction bases with no gene match: 8. CDR3 bases: TGTGCCAGCAGCTTGTCGGGACTAGCGGGAGTAAGTGACGAGCAGTACTTC. As protein: CASSLSGLAGVSDEQYF.

The CDR3 DNA follows: TGTGCCAGCAGTTTATTTGGGGACAGAGAGCAGTTCTTC. Amino acid sequence: CASSLFGDREQFF. V usage is TRBV28 and J usage is TRBJ2-1, with 7 bases identical to TRBD1. The CDR3 runs to 13 residues. Losses at the gene ends were 1 base for V and 10 bases for J; bases not matched to a gene: 4. Germline-derived CDR1 and CDR2 are MDHEN and SYDVKM.

This clone was observed a few times. The chain couples TRBV7-2 to TRBJ2-7; D gene ambiguous. V was shortened by 8 bases and J by 2 bases, with 10 bases between the two germline ends. The CDR3 covers 12 residues. Looked up from germline, CDR1 is SGHTA and CDR2 is FQGNSA. CDR3 bases: TGTGCCAGCGGCCTCCAGGCCTACGAGCAGTACTTC. Protein: CASGLQAYEQYF.

The rearrangement links TRBV28 to TRBJ2-7; the D gene is possibly TRBD2 (5 bases). This CDR3 is built from 13 residues. Per the germline V gene, CDR1 is MDHEN and CDR2 is SYDVKM. V dropped 6 bases and J dropped 2 bases, with 11 bases sitting between them. This CDR3 reads CASRPSGTYEQYF. The CDR3 coding sequence is TGTGCCAGCAGACCTTCGGGGACCTACGAGCAGTACTTC.

The chain carries TRBV7-2 and TRBJ2-7; 8 bases are shared with TRBD2. Germline assignment: CDR1 SGHTA and CDR2 FQGNSA. Germline trimming cut 2 bases from V and 2 bases from J; bases unmatched to any gene: 17. This CDR3 has 19 residues. CDR3 loop: CASSLTPGAWREDPYEQYF. The CDR3 region has the DNA TGTGCCAGCAGCTTAACACCGGGGGCCTGGCGGGAGGATCCCTACGAGCAGTACTTC.

The chain couples TRBV29-1 to TRBJ2-7; 14 bases line up with TRBD2. The CDR3 runs to 16 residues. V was clipped by 3 bases and J by 2 bases; unmatched bases: 6. Per the germline V gene, CDR1 is SQVTM and CDR2 is ANQGSEA. The CDR3: CSVEGLAGVPTYEQYF. The DNA for the CDR3 is TGCAGCGTTGAGGGACTAGCGGGAGTACCGACCTACGAGCAGTACTTC.

This clone was detected only once. The chain links TRBV6-4 to TRBJ2-4; 7 positions agree with TRBD1. CDR1 is MRHNA and CDR2 is SNTAGT in the germline V gene. Unmatched junction bases numbered 6, after V lost 5 bases and J lost 2 bases. This CDR3 has 15 residues. CDR3 sequence (DNA): TGTGCCAGCAGTACGACAGGGATATCCAAAAACATTCAGTACTTC. Translation gives CASSTTGISKNIQYF.

V is TRBV2 and J is TRBJ2-7, with 12 bases aligning to TRBD2. V lost 5 bases to trimming and J lost 2 bases; unmatched junction nucleotides: 1. CDR1 is SNHLY and CDR2 is FYNNEI in the germline V gene. The CDR3 length is 14 residues. The CDR3 region has the DNA TGTGCCAGCAGTCGACTAGCGGGGGCCTACGAGCAGTACTTC. Residues: CASSRLAGAYEQYF.

The chain uses TRBV5-6 and TRBJ1-1; 8 bases map to TRBD1. The CDR3 runs to 18 residues. V was pared by 3 bases and J by 0 bases, with 13 bases of the junction left unmatched. The germline CDR1 and CDR2 sequences are SGHDT and YYEEEE. The CDR3 region has the DNA TGTGCCAGCAGCTCCCTTGGGCAGGGGGCCTCCATGAACACTGAAGCTTTCTTT. This translates into CASSSLGQGASMNTEAFF.

V gene TRBV5-6 combines with J gene TRBJ2-7, with TRBD1 matching 9 bases. V lost 4 bases to trimming and J lost 3 bases; unmatched junction nucleotides: 8. The CDR3 length is 15 residues. Germline CDR1 is SGHDT and CDR2 is YYEEEE. CDR3 sequence reads: CASSTGTGFRYEQYF. CDR3 coding DNA: TGTGCCAGCAGCACCGGGACAGGGTTTCGCTACGAGCAGTACTTC. Combining the CDR3 with reference TRBV5-6 and TRBJ2-7 gives the whole variable domain DAGVTQSPTHLIKTRGQQVTLRCSPKSGHDTVSWYQQALGQGPQFIFQYYEEEERQRGNFPDRFSGHQFPNYSSELNVNALLLGDSALYLCASSTGTGFRYEQYFGPGTRLTVT.

The chain links TRBV7-2 to TRBJ2-1; 7 nucleotides line up with TRBD1. Germline trimming cut 5 bases from V and 1 base from J; bases unmatched to any gene: 8. Germline V CDR1 and CDR2: SGHTA, FQGNSA. This CDR3 contains 16 residues. Written as DNA, the CDR3 is TGTGCCAGCAGCATACCGGGACAGAGTTCCTACAATGAGCAGTTCTTC. It codes for CASSIPGQSSYNEQFF.

The CDR3 region is CASQGPRSGNTIYF. In DNA form, the CDR3 reads TGTGCCAGCCAGGGCCCCCGCTCTGGAAACACCATATATTTT. The chain carries TRBV19 and TRBJ1-3; D is possibly TRBD1 (5 bases). V lost 9 bases and J lost 0, with 12 bases in between. In germline, CDR1 is LNHDA, CDR2 SQIVND (reference sequence). The CDR3 has 14 residues. Full variable domain (rest looked up from reference TRBV19 and TRBJ1-3): DGGITQSPKYLFRKEGQNVTLSCEQNLNHDAMYWYRQDPGQGLRLIYYSQIVNDFQKGDIAEGYSVSREKKESFPLTVTSAQKNPTAFYLCASQGPRSGNTIYFGEGSWLTVV.

The table lists this clone with a few counts. The CDR3 protein is CASSQDSMLAGGDEQFF. In DNA form, the CDR3 reads TGTGCCAGCAGCCAAGACTCCATGCTAGCGGGAGGCGATGAGCAGTTCTTC. V is TRBV14 and J is TRBJ2-1; 11 bases agree with TRBD2. Per germline, CDR1 SGHDN and CDR2 FVKESK. The V segment lost 0 bases and the J segment 8 bases; nucleotides outside the gene matches: 9. This CDR3 is built from 17 residues.

The CDR3 spells CASSSWTSADYNEQFF. CDR3 bases: TGTGCCAGCAGCTCGTGGACTAGCGCCGACTACAATGAGCAGTTCTTC. The V call is TRBV7-9, the J call TRBJ2-1, with TRBD2 matching over 9 bases. The length of the CDR3 is 16 residues. Germline assignment: CDR1 SEHNR and CDR2 FQNEAQ (reference sequence). V was pared by 4 bases and J by 3 bases, with 7 bases of the junction left unmatched.

The table lists this clone with a few counts. The chain uses TRBV14 and TRBJ2-2; 12 nucleotides align to TRBD2. The CDR3 extends over 16 amino acids. Germline-derived CDR1 and CDR2 are SGHDN and FVKESK. The trim removed 4 bases at V and 5 bases at J, leaving 5 bases unmatched. The CDR3 bases are TGTGCCAGCAGCCCAGGACTAGCGGGGTTTACCGGGGAGCTGTTTTTT. This gives the protein CASSPGLAGFTGELFF.

The chain couples TRBV24-1 to TRBJ2-3, with D maybe TRBD2 (6 bases). CDR3 length equals 13 residues. Deletions cut 5 bases from V and 5 bases from J, with 10 bases between. Germline V CDR1 and CDR2: KGHDR, SFDVKD. In DNA, the CDR3 is TGTGCCACCAGTGGAGGTAGCGGAGATACGCAGTATTTT. Encoded protein: CATSGGSGDTQYF.

The chain combines TRBV5-1 with TRBJ2-7, with a tentative D call TRBD2 (5 bases). Trimming took 4 bases from V and 4 from J, leaving 15 bases between them. The CDR3 totals 14 residues. Germline V gene sequence: CDR1 SGHRS, CDR2 YFSETQ. The CDR3 coding sequence is TGCGCCAGCAGCCTAGGCTCCGGGGAGTACGAGCAGTACTTC. This encodes CASSLGSGEYEQYF.